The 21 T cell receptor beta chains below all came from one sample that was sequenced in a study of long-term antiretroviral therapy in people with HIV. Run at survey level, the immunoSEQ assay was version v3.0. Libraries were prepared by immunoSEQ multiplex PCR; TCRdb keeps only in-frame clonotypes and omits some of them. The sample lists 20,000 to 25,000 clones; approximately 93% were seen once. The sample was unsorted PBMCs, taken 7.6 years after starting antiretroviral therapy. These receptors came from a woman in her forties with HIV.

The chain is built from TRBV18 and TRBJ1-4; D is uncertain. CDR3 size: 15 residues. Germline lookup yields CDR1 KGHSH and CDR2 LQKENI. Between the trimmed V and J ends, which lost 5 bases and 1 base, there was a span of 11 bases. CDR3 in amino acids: CASSSRSGTNEKLFF. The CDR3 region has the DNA TGTGCCAGCTCAAGTCGGTCGGGAACTAATGAAAAACTGTTTTTT.

The CDR3 here is CASSMDSRGYEQYF. The CDR3 DNA sequence: TGTGCCAGTAGTATGGACAGTCGTGGCTACGAGCAGTACTTC. The rearrangement uses TRBV19 and TRBJ2-7, with D possibly TRBD1 on 6 matching bases. Between the trimmed V and J ends, which lost 3 bases and 3 bases, there was a span of 12 bases. Looked up from germline, CDR1 is LNHDA and CDR2 is SQIVND (reference sequence). The CDR3 extends over 14 amino acids.

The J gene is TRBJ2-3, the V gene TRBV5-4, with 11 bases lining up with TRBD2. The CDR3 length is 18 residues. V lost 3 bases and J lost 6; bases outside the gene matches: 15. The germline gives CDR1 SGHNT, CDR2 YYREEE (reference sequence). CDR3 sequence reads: CASSSGFGGASGGDTQYF. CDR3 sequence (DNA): TGTGCCAGCAGCTCTGGGTTCGGTGGCGCTAGCGGGGGGGATACGCAGTATTTT.

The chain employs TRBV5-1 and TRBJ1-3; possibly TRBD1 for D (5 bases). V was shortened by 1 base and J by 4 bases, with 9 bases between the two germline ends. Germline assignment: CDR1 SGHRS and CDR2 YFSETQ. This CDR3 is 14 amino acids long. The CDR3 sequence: CASSLLGVGNTIYF. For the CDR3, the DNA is TGCGCCAGCAGCTTGTTAGGGGTAGGAAACACCATATATTTT.

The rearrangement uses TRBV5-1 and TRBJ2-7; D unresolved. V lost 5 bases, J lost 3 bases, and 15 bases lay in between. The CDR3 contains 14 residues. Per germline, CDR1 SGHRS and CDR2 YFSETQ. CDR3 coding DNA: TGCGCCAGCAGGCCCAGCCAATTGGGCTACGAGCAGTACTTC. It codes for CASRPSQLGYEQYF.

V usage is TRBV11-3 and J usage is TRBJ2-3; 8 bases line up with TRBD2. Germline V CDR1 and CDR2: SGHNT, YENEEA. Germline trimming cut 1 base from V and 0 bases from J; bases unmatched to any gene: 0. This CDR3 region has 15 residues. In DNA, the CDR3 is TGTGCCAGCAGCTTAGCGGGGGGGAGCACAGATACGCAGTATTTT. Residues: CASSLAGGSTDTQYF.

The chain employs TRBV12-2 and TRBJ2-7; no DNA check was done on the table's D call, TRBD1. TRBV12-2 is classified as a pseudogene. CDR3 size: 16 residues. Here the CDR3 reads CASRLEGQDFSYEQYF. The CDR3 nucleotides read TGTGCAAGTCGCTTAGAGGGACAGGATTTCTCCTACGAGCAGTACTTC.

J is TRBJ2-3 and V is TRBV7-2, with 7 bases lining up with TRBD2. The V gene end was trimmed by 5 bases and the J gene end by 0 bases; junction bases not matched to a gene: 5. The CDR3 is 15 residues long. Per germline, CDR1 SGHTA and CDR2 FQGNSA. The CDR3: CASSQGGVSTDTQYF. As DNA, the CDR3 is TGTGCCAGCAGCCAGGGAGGGGTTAGCACAGATACGCAGTATTTT.

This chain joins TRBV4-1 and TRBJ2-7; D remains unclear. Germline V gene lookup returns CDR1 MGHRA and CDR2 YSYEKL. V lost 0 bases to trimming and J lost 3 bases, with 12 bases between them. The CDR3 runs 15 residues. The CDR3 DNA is TGCGCCAGCAGCCAAGAACAAAAAACTTACTACGAGCAGTACTTC. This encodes CASSQEQKTYYEQYF.

The CDR3 coding sequence is TGTGCCAGCAGTCGGGGGGCTCGGACAGGGAGTGGCTACACCTTC. It specifies CASSRGARTGSGYTF. The rearrangement joins TRBV28 to TRBJ1-2; TRBD1 matches 8 bases. V lost 5 bases and J lost 7; bases outside the gene matches: 12. This CDR3 contains 15 residues. Germline V gives CDR1 MDHEN, CDR2 SYDVKM.

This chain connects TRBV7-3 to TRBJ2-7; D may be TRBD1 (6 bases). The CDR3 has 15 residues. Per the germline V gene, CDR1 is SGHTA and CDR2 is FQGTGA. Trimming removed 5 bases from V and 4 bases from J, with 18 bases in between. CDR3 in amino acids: CASSPHLQGKYEQYF. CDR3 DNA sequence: TGTGCCAGCAGCCCCCATCTACAGGGTAAATACGAGCAGTACTTC.

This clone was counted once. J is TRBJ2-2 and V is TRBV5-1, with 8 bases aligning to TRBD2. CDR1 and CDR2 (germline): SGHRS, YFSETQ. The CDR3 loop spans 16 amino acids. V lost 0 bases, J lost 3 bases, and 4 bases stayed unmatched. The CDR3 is CASSLVPAGDTGELFF. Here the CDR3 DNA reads TGCGCCAGCAGCTTGGTACCAGCGGGGGACACCGGGGAGCTGTTTTTT.

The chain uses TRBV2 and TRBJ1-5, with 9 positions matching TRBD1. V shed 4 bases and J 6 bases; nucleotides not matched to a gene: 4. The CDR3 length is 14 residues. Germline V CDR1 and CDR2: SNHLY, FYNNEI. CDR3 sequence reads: CASSADRGAQPQHF. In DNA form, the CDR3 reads TGTGCCAGCAGTGCCGACAGGGGGGCTCAGCCCCAGCATTTT.

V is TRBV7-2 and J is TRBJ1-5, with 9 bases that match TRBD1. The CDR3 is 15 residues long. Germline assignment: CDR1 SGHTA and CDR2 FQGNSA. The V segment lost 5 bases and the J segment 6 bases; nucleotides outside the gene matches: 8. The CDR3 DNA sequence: TGTGCCAGCAGCCCGGGACAGGGTAACGGTCAGCCCCAGCATTTT. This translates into CASSPGQGNGQPQHF.

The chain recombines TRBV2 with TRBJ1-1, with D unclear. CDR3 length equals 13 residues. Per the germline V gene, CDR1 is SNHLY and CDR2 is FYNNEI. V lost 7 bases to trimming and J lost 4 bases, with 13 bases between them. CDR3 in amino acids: CASKRESVTEAFF. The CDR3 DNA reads TGTGCCAGCAAGAGGGAATCAGTCACTGAAGCTTTCTTT.

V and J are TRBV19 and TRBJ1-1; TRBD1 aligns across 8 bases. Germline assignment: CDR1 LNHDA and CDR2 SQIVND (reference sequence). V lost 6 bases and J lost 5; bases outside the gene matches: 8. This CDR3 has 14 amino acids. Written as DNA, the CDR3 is TGTGCCAGTAGCTGGACAGGGACGGGGACTGAAGCTTTCTTT. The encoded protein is CASSWTGTGTEAFF.

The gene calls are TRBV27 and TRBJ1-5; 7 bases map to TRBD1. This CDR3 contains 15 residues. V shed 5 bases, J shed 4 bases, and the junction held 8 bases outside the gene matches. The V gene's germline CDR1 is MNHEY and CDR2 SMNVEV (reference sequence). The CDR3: CASSLNRDRNQPQHF. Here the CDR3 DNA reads TGTGCCAGCAGTCTAAACCGGGACAGAAATCAGCCCCAGCATTTT.

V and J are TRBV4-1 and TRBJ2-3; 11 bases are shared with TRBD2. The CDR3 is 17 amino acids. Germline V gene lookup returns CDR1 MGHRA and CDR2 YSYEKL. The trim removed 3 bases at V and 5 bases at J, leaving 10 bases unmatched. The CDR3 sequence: CASSQGIAGGPGDTQYF. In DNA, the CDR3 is TGCGCCAGCAGCCAGGGAATAGCGGGGGGGCCTGGAGATACGCAGTATTTT.

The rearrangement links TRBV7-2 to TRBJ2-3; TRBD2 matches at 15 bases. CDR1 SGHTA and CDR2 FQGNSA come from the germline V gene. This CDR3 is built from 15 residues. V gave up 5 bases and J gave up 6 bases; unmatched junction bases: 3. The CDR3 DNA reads TGTGCCAGCAGCCCGGGACTAGCGGGGGGTGATACGCAGTATTTT. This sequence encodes CASSPGLAGGDTQYF. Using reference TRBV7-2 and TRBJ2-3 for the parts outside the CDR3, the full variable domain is GAGVSQSPSNKVTEKGKDVELRCDPISGHTALYWYRQSLGQGLEFLIYFQGNSAPDKSGLPSDRFSAERTGGSVSTLTIQRTQQEDSAVYLCASSPGLAGGDTQYFGPGTRLTVL.

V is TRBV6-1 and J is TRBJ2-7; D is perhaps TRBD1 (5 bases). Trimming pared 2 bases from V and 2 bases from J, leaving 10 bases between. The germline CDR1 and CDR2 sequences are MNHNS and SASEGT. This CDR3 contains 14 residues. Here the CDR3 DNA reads TGTGCCAGCAGTGAAATGGGGCTGACCTACGAGCAGTACTTC. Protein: CASSEMGLTYEQYF.

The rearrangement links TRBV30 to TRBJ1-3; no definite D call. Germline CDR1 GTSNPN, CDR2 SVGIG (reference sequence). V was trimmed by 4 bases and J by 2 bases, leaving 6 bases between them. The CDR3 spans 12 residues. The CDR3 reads CAWKKAGNTIYF. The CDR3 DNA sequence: TGTGCCTGGAAAAAAGCTGGAAACACCATATATTTT.